One sample yielded the 31 T cell receptor beta chains listed below, sequenced in a study of cytomegalovirus exposure and HLA in healthy donors. PCR involved 60 Vbeta and 13 Jbeta primers. The method was immunoSEQ multiplex PCR; TCRdb's version includes in-frame clones alone and lacks a portion of them. The sample has some 220,000 clones; approximately 84% are singletons. Sample: PBMCs. These receptors all stem from a woman between 35 and 50 years old in good health and CMV-seronegative.

V is TRBV5-6 and J is TRBJ2-3; D uncertain. With 0 bases removed from V and 6 bases from J, the gap between germline ends came to 11 bases. CDR3 length: 14 amino acids. The germline V gene encodes CDR1 SGHDT and CDR2 YYEEEE. The DNA for the CDR3 is TGTGCCAGCAGCTTGGGGCGGTATGGGGATACGCAGTATTTT. Encoded protein: CASSLGRYGDTQYF. Drawing the rest from reference TRBV5-6 and TRBJ2-3, the complete variable domain is DAGVTQSPTHLIKTRGQQVTLRCSPKSGHDTVSWYQQALGQGPQFIFQYYEEEERQRGNFPDRFSGHQFPNYSSELNVNALLLGDSALYLCASSLGRYGDTQYFGPGTRLTVL.

The gene calls are TRBV9 and TRBJ1-1, with D perhaps matching TRBD1 (6 bases). CDR3 size: 12 residues. Trimming took 3 bases from V and 6 from J, leaving 9 bases between them. In germline, CDR1 is SGDLS, CDR2 YYNGEE. CDR3 nucleotides: TGTGCCAGCAGCGGAACAGGGTCTGAAGCTTTCTTT. Translated: CASSGTGSEAFF.

The chain links TRBV2 to TRBJ2-5, with a weak D call TRBD1 (6 bases). The last part of the DNA fits TRBJ2-7 better; the J call may be wrong. The CDR3 sequence is 15 residues long. Germline CDR1 is SNHLY and CDR2 is FYNNEI. The CDR3 sequence is CASTSSQGSSYEQYF. CDR3 nucleotide sequence: TGTGCCAGCACAAGTTCACAGGGTAGCTCCTACGAGCAGTACTTC.

This rearrangement joins TRBV5-4 to TRBJ1-4; D perhaps matches TRBD1 (6 bases). Germline CDR1 is SGHNT and CDR2 is YYREEE (reference sequence). The V end lost 0 bases, the J end lost 2 bases, and 14 bases lay between the germline ends. The CDR3 consists of 17 residues. The CDR3 DNA reads TGTGCCAGCAGCTTGGCACAGGGCTCGCGGACTAATGAAAAACTGTTTTTT. Translating gives CASSLAQGSRTNEKLFF.

The V call is TRBV5-1, the J call TRBJ1-1; no clear D gene. V lost 1 base, J lost 1 base, and 5 bases lay in between. CDR3 length: 13 residues. CDR1 and CDR2 from the germline V gene are SGHRS and YFSETQ. CDR3 nucleotides: TGCGCCAGCAGCTTGCACGGGAACACTGAAGCTTTCTTT. This sequence encodes CASSLHGNTEAFF.

This clone was seen once. The chain uses TRBV30 and TRBJ2-5; 7 bases are shared with TRBD2. CDR3 length: 15 amino acids. CDR1 and CDR2 from the germline V gene are GTSNPN and SVGIG (reference sequence). The trim removed 1 base at V and 10 bases at J, leaving 15 bases unmatched. CDR3 in amino acids: CAWSGPGGPGGNQYF. Written as DNA, the CDR3 is TGTGCCTGGAGTGGCCCCGGGGGTCCCGGGGGGAACCAGTACTTC.

In its sample, this clone was seen once. The chain is built from TRBV5-1 and TRBJ2-5; D possibly corresponds to TRBD1 (6 bases). CDR3 length: 16 amino acids. V was trimmed by 2 bases and J by 4 bases, leaving 18 bases between them. The germline CDR1 and CDR2 sequences are SGHRS and YFSETQ. CDR3 region: CASSLNRVGAGETQYF. In nucleotides, the CDR3 is TGCGCCAGCAGCTTAAACAGGGTAGGGGCAGGAGAGACCCAGTACTTC.

V and J are TRBV27 and TRBJ2-6; D call uncertain. This CDR3 is built from 15 residues. Germline CDR1 MNHEY, CDR2 SMNVEV (reference sequence). Trimming took off 8 bases at V and 2 bases at J, with 13 bases between the two ends. The CDR3 DNA sequence: TGTGCCAGCGGAGCCGTGCCCCCTGGGGCCAACGTCCTGACTTTC. Its translation is CASGAVPPGANVLTF.

V and J are TRBV5-4 and TRBJ2-4, with TRBD1 identical over 7 bases. The CDR3 is made up of 14 amino acids. CDR1 and CDR2 (germline): SGHNT, YYREEE (reference sequence). V dropped 2 bases and J dropped 6; count of bases not matched to a gene: 5. This CDR3 is CASSLEGGGNIQYF. The CDR3 DNA is TGTGCCAGCAGCTTAGAAGGGGGCGGAAACATTCAGTACTTC.

This chain connects TRBV29-1 to TRBJ1-2; possibly TRBD1 for D (6 bases). The V gene lost 0 bases and the J gene lost 9 bases, with 11 bases spanning the gap. Looked up from germline, CDR1 is SQVTM and CDR2 is ANQGSEA. This CDR3 is built from 12 residues. This chain's CDR3 is CSVEEGASRYTF. CDR3 nucleotide sequence: TGCAGCGTTGAAGAGGGGGCGAGTCGCTACACCTTC.

The CDR3 loop is CASSPGTYDGYTF. The CDR3 DNA reads TGTGCCAGCAGCCCCGGGACATATGATGGCTACACCTTC. V is TRBV27 and J is TRBJ1-2; D is perhaps TRBD1 (6 bases). Trimming left V 6 bases short and J 6 bases short, with 14 bases between. Germline loops: CDR1 MNHEY, CDR2 SMNVEV (reference sequence). This CDR3 has 13 residues.

This chain uses TRBV15 with TRBJ1-1; D may be TRBD1 (5 bases). The V end lost 1 base, the J end lost 1 base, and 10 bases lay between the germline ends. The CDR3 runs to 15 residues. CDR1 and CDR2 from the germline V gene are LNHNV and YYDKDF (reference sequence). The chain's CDR3 is CATSRVETENTEAFF. As DNA, the CDR3 is TGTGCCACCAGCAGAGTCGAGACAGAGAACACTGAAGCTTTCTTT.

The V and J genes are TRBV5-6 and TRBJ2-3; 8 bases align to TRBD1. Germline lookup yields CDR1 SGHDT and CDR2 YYEEEE. CDR3 length: 14 amino acids. The V gene end was trimmed by 5 bases and the J gene end by 9 bases; junction bases not matched to a gene: 11. Here the CDR3 reads CASSSSGGEKTQYF. The CDR3 nucleotides read TGTGCCAGCAGTTCCTCAGGGGGCGAAAAGACGCAGTATTTT.

The genes are TRBV10-1 and TRBJ2-3; 10 bases agree with TRBD1. Trimming took 0 bases from V and 4 from J; bases not matched to a gene: 7. Germline-derived CDR1 and CDR2 are WNHNN and SYGVQD (reference sequence). The CDR3 consists of 17 residues. The CDR3 DNA sequence: TGCGCCAGCAGTGAGTCACGCGGGACAGGGGCGGCAGATACGCAGTATTTT. Translation gives CASSESRGTGAADTQYF.

The chain links TRBV30 to TRBJ2-3, with 7 bases fitting TRBD1. This CDR3 has 13 amino acids. V shed 7 bases and J 3 bases; nucleotides not matched to a gene: 7. The germline V gene has CDR1 GTSNPN and CDR2 SVGIG (reference sequence). DNA for the CDR3: TGTGCCTCCACAACAGGGGCTACAGATACGCAGTATTTT. Its translation: CASTTGATDTQYF.

This chain links TRBV7-9 with TRBJ1-1; 7 bases line up with TRBD1. J was trimmed by 5 bases and V by 5 bases; bases with no gene match: 11. The CDR3 loop spans 15 amino acids. Germline V CDR1 and CDR2: SEHNR, FQNEAQ (reference sequence). CDR3 amino acids: CASSLSGAGGTEAFF. CDR3 sequence (DNA): TGTGCCAGCAGCCTGTCCGGGGCAGGGGGTACTGAAGCTTTCTTT.

This clone has a single count. A read error may produce the germline difference seen at one junction end. This chain links TRBV7-7 with TRBJ2-5, with TRBD1 matching over 7 bases. Germline CDR1 reads SSHAT; CDR2 reads FNYEAQ (reference sequence). CDR3 length equals 14 residues. This CDR3 reads CASSFDRAQETQYF. DNA for the CDR3: TGTGCTAGCAGCTTCGACAGGGCCCAAGAGACCCAGTACTTC.

V and J are TRBV6-6 and TRBJ2-1, with a tentative D call TRBD2 (7 bases). The CDR3 has 15 amino acids. Trimming left V 6 bases short and J 4 bases short, with 16 bases between. Germline assignment: CDR1 MNHNY and CDR2 SVGAGI (reference sequence). CDR3: CASRVGGGLYNEQFF. The CDR3 region has the DNA TGTGCCAGCAGGGTAGGGGGGGGACTATACAATGAGCAGTTCTTC.

The rearrangement links TRBV7-2 to TRBJ1-6, with TRBD1 identical over 7 bases. In germline, CDR1 is SGHTA, CDR2 FQGNSA. This CDR3 spans 13 amino acids. After removal of 0 bases from V and 15 bases from J, the junction contained 5 bases not matched to a gene. CDR3 nucleotides: TGTGCCAGCAGCTTAGCCAGACAGGGACTCCTCCACTTT. Protein sequence: CASSLARQGLLHF.

V is TRBV5-1 and J is TRBJ2-5; 9 bases are shared with TRBD2. TRBJ2-7 explains the end of the DNA better; the J call may be wrong. The germline gives CDR1 SGHRS, CDR2 YFSETQ. The CDR3 sequence is 16 residues long. In DNA, the CDR3 is TGCGCCAGCAGCAGAGGGACGACTAGCGGTGGCTACGAGCAGTACTTC. This encodes CASSRGTTSGGYEQYF.

The J gene is TRBJ2-5, the V gene TRBV20-1; TRBD2 matches at 7 bases. TRBJ2-7 explains the end of the DNA better; the J call may be wrong. CDR1 is DFQATT and CDR2 is SNEGSKA in the germline V gene (reference sequence). The CDR3 covers 11 residues. The CDR3 loop is CSAAGLAEQYF. The DNA for the CDR3 is TGCAGTGCAGCGGGGCTTGCCGAGCAGTACTTC.

The rearrangement joins TRBV4-2 to TRBJ2-1, with D maybe TRBD2 (6 bases). The germline V gene encodes CDR1 LGHNA and CDR2 YNFKEQ. There are 15 residues in the CDR3. Trimming removed 7 bases from V and 5 bases from J, with 18 bases in between. In DNA form, the CDR3 reads TGTGCCAGCACCGACTTGTCCGGGACTCACAATGAGCAGTTCTTC. It yields the protein CASTDLSGTHNEQFF.

The rearrangement joins TRBV7-9 to TRBJ1-3, with D maybe TRBD1 (6 bases). The V and J ends lost 2 bases and 2 bases respectively, with 10 bases between them. The CDR3 runs to 15 residues. Germline V gene lookup returns CDR1 SEHNR and CDR2 FQNEAQ (reference sequence). The CDR3 protein is CASSLTGPAGNTIYF. Written as DNA, the CDR3 is TGTGCCAGCAGCTTAACAGGGCCTGCTGGAAACACCATATATTTT.

The chain joins TRBV9 to TRBJ1-2; 7 bases agree with TRBD1. The germline gives CDR1 SGDLS, CDR2 YYNGEE. The CDR3 runs to 14 residues. With 1 base clipped from V and 5 bases from J, the junction kept 5 bases outside the gene matches. The CDR3 spells CASSVLTGEYGYTF. CDR3 DNA: TGTGCCAGCAGCGTATTAACAGGGGAGTATGGCTACACCTTC.

The V call is TRBV6-5, the J call TRBJ1-6, with D unresolved. Per germline, CDR1 MNHEY and CDR2 SVGAGI. The length of the CDR3 is 13 residues. V gave up 8 bases and J gave up 2 bases, with 7 bases separating them. CDR3 sequence: CASGSTYNSPLHF. The CDR3 region has the DNA TGTGCCAGCGGCTCAACCTATAATTCACCCCTCCACTTT.

The J gene is TRBJ2-4, the V gene TRBV6-5; 9 bases match TRBD2. CDR3 length equals 14 residues. The germline gives CDR1 MNHEY, CDR2 SVGAGI. The V segment lost 2 bases and the J segment 8 bases; nucleotides outside the gene matches: 4. CDR3 DNA: TGTGCCAGCAGTTACAGGCGGGGGGGAGACATTCAGTACTTC. As protein: CASSYRRGGDIQYF.

There are a few counts of this clone. V is TRBV6-5 and J is TRBJ1-4; D unresolved. This CDR3 has 14 residues. Trimming stripped 6 bases from V and 0 bases from J, with 8 bases between. Germline V gene data show CDR1 as MNHEY and CDR2 as SVGAGI. CDR3 sequence: CASRGPATNEKLFF. The CDR3 DNA reads TGTGCCAGCAGGGGCCCCGCAACTAATGAAAAACTGTTTTTT.

This sequence joins TRBV5-4 and TRBJ1-4, with TRBD1 matching 7 bases. CDR1 and CDR2 from the germline V gene are SGHNT and YYREEE (reference sequence). This CDR3 has 13 amino acids. J was trimmed by 4 bases and V by 5 bases; bases with no gene match: 2. The CDR3 DNA reads as TGTGCCAGCAGGCGGGACAGTAATGAAAAACTGTTTTTT. Translation: CASRRDSNEKLFF.

The chain links TRBV11-3 to TRBJ2-4; 7 nucleotides match TRBD2. Germline lookup yields CDR1 SGHNT and CDR2 YENEEA. Trimming removed 10 bases from V and 0 bases from J; junction bases left unmatched: 18. This CDR3 contains 18 residues. The CDR3 region has the DNA TGTGCCATCGAAACCGGGGGGTGGCAGGGACTAGCCAAAAACATTCAGTACTTC. As protein: CAIETGGWQGLAKNIQYF.

This clone has just a few counts. The gene calls are TRBV4-2 and TRBJ1-1; 9 nucleotides match TRBD1. This CDR3 is built from 14 residues. CDR1 and CDR2 from the germline V gene are LGHNA and YNFKEQ. With V trimmed by 7 bases and J by 1 base, 4 bases remained unmatched. In nucleotides, the CDR3 is TGTGCCAGCACGCGGGACAGGGCGAACACTGAAGCTTTCTTT. This gives the protein CASTRDRANTEAFF.

This chain connects TRBV5-4 to TRBJ2-5; possible D gene TRBD1, 6 bases. This CDR3 comprises 14 residues. The V gene's germline CDR1 is SGHNT and CDR2 YYREEE (reference sequence). The V gene lost 4 bases and the J gene lost 5 bases, with 15 bases spanning the gap. The DNA for the CDR3 is TGTGCCAGCAGCGGCCGGACAGAAGGGGAGACCCAGTACTTC. Protein sequence: CASSGRTEGETQYF.